The 25 T cell receptor beta chains listed next were all sequenced from one sample in a study of blood T cell repertoires in COVID-19. Clones were sequenced by immunoSEQ multiplex PCR, and TCRdb holds only the in-frame ones, with some missing. Of 130,000 to 150,000 clones in the sample, around nine tenths were seen once. The sample consisted of peripheral blood. Receptors originate from a human donor in a cohort sampled during active COVID-19.

This chain joins TRBV29-1 and TRBJ2-1; 9 nucleotides agree with TRBD2. V lost 2 bases and J lost 3; bases outside the gene matches: 5. Germline lookup yields CDR1 SQVTM and CDR2 ANQGSEA. This CDR3 has 15 residues. The CDR3 DNA follows: TGCAGCGTTGAATTGCTAGCGGGGTTCTACAATGAGCAGTTCTTC. Translation gives CSVELLAGFYNEQFF.

The chain combines TRBV10-3 with TRBJ2-7; TRBD1 might be the D (6 bases). The CDR3 runs to 14 residues. Between the trimmed V and J ends, which lost 2 bases and 3 bases, there was a span of 11 bases. Per the germline V gene, CDR1 is ENHRY and CDR2 is SYGVKD. CDR3 sequence (DNA): TGTGCCATCAGTGAGACAGGGTATTTCTACGAGCAGTACTTC. This codes for CAISETGYFYEQYF.

The rearrangement joins TRBV28 to TRBJ2-7; D is possibly TRBD1 (6 bases). Germline lookup yields CDR1 MDHEN and CDR2 SYDVKM. This CDR3 has 14 amino acids. The V gene lost 8 bases and the J gene lost 3 bases, with 17 bases spanning the gap. Here the CDR3 reads CASGSPGDHYEQYF. The DNA for the CDR3 is TGTGCCAGCGGATCTCCAGGGGACCACTACGAGCAGTACTTC. The complete variable domain, with remaining parts taken from reference TRBV28 and TRBJ2-7, reads DVKVTQSSRYLVKRTGEKVFLECVQDMDHENMFWYRQDPGLGLRLIYFSYDVKMKEKGDIPEGYSVSREKKERFSLILESASTNQTSMYLCASGSPGDHYEQYFGPGTRLTVT.

The chain carries TRBV7-9 and TRBJ2-4; D is perhaps TRBD2 (6 bases). Per the germline V gene, CDR1 is SEHNR and CDR2 is FQNEAQ (reference sequence). V was pared by 4 bases and J by 3 bases, with 16 bases between. This CDR3 is built from 16 residues. In nucleotides, the CDR3 is TGTGCCAGCAGCTCCCCAGGCGGGGTCGGCAAAAACATTCAGTACTTC. Translation: CASSSPGGVGKNIQYF.

The chain couples TRBV6-1 to TRBJ2-7, with 8 bases identical to TRBD1. The germline gives CDR1 MNHNS, CDR2 SASEGT. V lost 0 bases and J lost 1; bases outside the gene matches: 2. This CDR3 is 15 amino acids long. The CDR3 here is CASSEAGTGSYEQYF. For the CDR3, the DNA is TGTGCCAGCAGTGAAGCAGGGACAGGTTCCTACGAGCAGTACTTC.

This chain joins TRBV6-2 or TRBV6-3 and TRBJ2-1; 11 bases align to TRBD2. The CDR3 loop spans 17 amino acids. Looked up from germline, CDR1 is MNHEY and CDR2 is SVGEGT. V lost 0 bases and J lost 8; bases outside the gene matches: 9. CDR3 loop: CASSYSAVAGGIDEQFF. As DNA, the CDR3 is TGTGCCAGCAGTTACTCTGCGGTAGCGGGAGGGATCGATGAGCAGTTCTTC.

The gene calls are TRBV12-3 or TRBV12-4 and TRBJ1-5; weak D call: TRBD1 (5 bases). This CDR3 comprises 13 residues. Trimming pared 5 bases from V and 4 bases from J, leaving 9 bases between. The CDR3, as DNA: TGTGCCAGCAGTAAAGGGGAAAATCAGCCCCAGCATTTT. This sequence encodes CASSKGENQPQHF.

The chain combines TRBV7-2 with TRBJ1-2; 7 nucleotides align to TRBD1. The CDR3 runs to 13 residues. Germline V gives CDR1 SGHTA, CDR2 FQGNSA. Trimming took 6 bases from V and 4 from J; bases not matched to a gene: 5. The CDR3 sequence: CASSSPGGYGYTF. In DNA, the CDR3 is TGTGCCAGCAGTTCTCCAGGGGGCTATGGCTACACCTTC.

The J gene is TRBJ2-1, the V gene TRBV7-2, with D tentatively TRBD1 (5 bases). V was pared by 2 bases and J by 4 bases, with 6 bases between. Germline CDR1 and CDR2: SGHTA and FQGNSA. The CDR3 loop spans 13 amino acids. CDR3 sequence: CASSLRQYNEQFF. The CDR3 DNA follows: TGTGCCAGCAGCTTAAGACAGTACAATGAGCAGTTCTTC.

The chain uses TRBV5-1 and TRBJ1-3; 10 bases map to TRBD1. The length of the CDR3 is 17 residues. J gave up 2 bases and V 0 bases, and 5 bases lay outside the gene matches. Per germline, CDR1 SGHRS and CDR2 YFSETQ. The CDR3 loop is CASSLVAGTGAGNTIYF. CDR3 coding DNA: TGCGCCAGCAGCTTGGTCGCCGGGACAGGGGCTGGAAACACCATATATTTT.

The chain is built from TRBV4-3 and TRBJ1-4; the D is unclear. Trimming removed 1 base at V and 4 bases at J, with 10 bases between. This CDR3 has 15 residues. Looked up from germline, CDR1 is LGHNA and CDR2 is YSLEER. As DNA, the CDR3 is TGCGCCAGCAGCCAAGTTACCCGGAGTAATGAAAAACTGTTTTTT. This gives the protein CASSQVTRSNEKLFF.

This clone was found a few times. This chain connects TRBV4-2 to TRBJ1-1, with 7 bases aligning to TRBD1. CDR3 length equals 15 residues. V lost 7 bases and J lost 3; bases outside the gene matches: 11. CDR1 is LGHNA and CDR2 is YNFKEQ in the germline V gene. The CDR3 coding sequence is TGTGCCAGCACTACAATAAGGGGGCCCGACACTGAAGCTTTCTTT. Translation gives CASTTIRGPDTEAFF.

This clone occurred once. The V call is TRBV6-5, the J call TRBJ2-7; D is ambiguous. The CDR3 covers 14 residues. CDR1 is MNHEY, CDR2 SVGAGI, per germline. Deletions cut 0 bases from V and 3 bases from J, with 9 bases between. The CDR3 protein is CASSYSAKYYEQYF. CDR3 DNA sequence: TGTGCCAGCAGTTACTCGGCCAAGTACTACGAGCAGTACTTC.

The chain is built from TRBV10-1 and TRBJ1-3, with D possibly TRBD1 on 6 matching bases. Trimming took 4 bases from V and 0 from J, leaving 10 bases between them. CDR1 is WNHNN and CDR2 is SYGVQD in the germline V gene (reference sequence). This CDR3 comprises 15 residues. CDR3 bases: TGCGCCAGCAGTGGGGACATCGACTCTGGAAACACCATATATTTT. Its protein product is CASSGDIDSGNTIYF.

The chain uses TRBV6-5 and TRBJ2-7; TRBD1 agrees at 8 bases. V trimming: 8 bases; J trimming: 4 bases; junction bases outside the gene matches: 4. Germline V gives CDR1 MNHEY, CDR2 SVGAGI. This CDR3 is built from 12 residues. The CDR3: CASGTGIYEQYF. DNA of the CDR3: TGTGCCAGCGGGACAGGAATTTACGAGCAGTACTTC.

The CDR3 nucleotides read TGTGCCAGCAGCACCGGGACACCCAGCAATCAGCCCCAGCATTTT. It is translated as CASSTGTPSNQPQHF. This rearrangement joins TRBV28 to TRBJ1-5; possibly TRBD1 for D (6 bases). The germline gives CDR1 MDHEN, CDR2 SYDVKM. The length of the CDR3 is 15 residues. The V and J ends lost 6 bases and 1 base respectively, with 13 bases between them. Full variable domain (outside the CDR3, taken from reference TRBV28 and TRBJ1-5): DVKVTQSSRYLVKRTGEKVFLECVQDMDHENMFWYRQDPGLGLRLIYFSYDVKMKEKGDIPEGYSVSREKKERFSLILESASTNQTSMYLCASSTGTPSNQPQHFGDGTRLSIL.

V and J are TRBV5-1 and TRBJ2-7; TRBD2 might be the D (6 bases). Germline values: CDR1 SGHRS, CDR2 YFSETQ. This CDR3 has 16 residues. V lost 4 bases, J lost 0 bases, and 17 bases lay in between. CDR3 in amino acids: CASSPAGTSSSYEQYF. The DNA of the CDR3 is TGCGCCAGCAGCCCTGCTGGGACTTCGAGCTCCTACGAGCAGTACTTC.

The chain has TRBV7-3 and TRBJ2-5; 7 bases match TRBD2. Trimming removed 5 bases from V and 5 bases from J; junction bases left unmatched: 8. The V gene's germline CDR1 is SGHTA and CDR2 FQGTGA. The CDR3 is made up of 14 amino acids. The CDR3 region has the DNA TGTGCCAGCAGCCCCACGGGGCGGGGGGAGACCCAGTACTTC. Translating it yields CASSPTGRGETQYF.

The V call is TRBV28, the J call TRBJ1-6; 7 positions match TRBD1. The CDR3 covers 14 residues. Germline values: CDR1 MDHEN, CDR2 SYDVKM. The junction had 7 bases not matched to a gene; V was cut back by 6 bases and J by 8 bases. The CDR3 region has the DNA TGTGCCAGCAGGAAAACAGGGGATCATTCACCCCTCCACTTT. This encodes CASRKTGDHSPLHF. Full variable domain (rest looked up from reference TRBV28 and TRBJ1-6): DVKVTQSSRYLVKRTGEKVFLECVQDMDHENMFWYRQDPGLGLRLIYFSYDVKMKEKGDIPEGYSVSREKKERFSLILESASTNQTSMYLCASRKTGDHSPLHFGNGTRLTVT.

The rearrangement joins TRBV6-2 or TRBV6-3 to TRBJ2-7, with D tentatively TRBD2 (6 bases). The germline V gene encodes CDR1 MNHEY and CDR2 SVGEGT. This CDR3 is 14 amino acids long. Trimming removed 8 bases at V and 0 bases at J, with 14 bases between. The CDR3 is CASCRDSNSYEQYF. The CDR3 DNA reads TGTGCCAGCTGCCGGGACTCGAACTCCTACGAGCAGTACTTC.

The chain is built from TRBV19 and TRBJ2-5; 13 nucleotides line up with TRBD2. The CDR3 runs 17 residues. The junction had 10 bases not matched to a gene; V was cut back by 4 bases and J by 5 bases. The germline V gene encodes CDR1 LNHDA and CDR2 SQIVND (reference sequence). CDR3 coding DNA: TGTGCCAGTAGTACTGGGACTAGCGGGATGGTCGGGGAGACCCAGTACTTC. Protein: CASSTGTSGMVGETQYF.

The chain has TRBV9 and TRBJ1-3; D perhaps matches TRBD1 (6 bases). Looked up from germline, CDR1 is SGDLS and CDR2 is YYNGEE. The CDR3 length is 16 residues. Trimming stripped 3 bases from V and 0 bases from J, with 13 bases between. CDR3 sequence (DNA): TGTGCCAGCAGCGAGACCACAGGGTCCTCTGGAAACACCATATATTTT. It encodes CASSETTGSSGNTIYF.

Points on this clone: The same CDR3 also results from other DNA sequences found in this sample. This chain links TRBV6-1 with TRBJ2-1, with 10 positions matching TRBD2. Germline lookup yields CDR1 MNHNS and CDR2 SASEGT. Germline trimming cut 4 bases from V and 0 bases from J; bases unmatched to any gene: 3. The CDR3 contains 16 residues. In nucleotides, the CDR3 is TGTGCCAGCAGTGGGCGACTAGCGGGCTCCTACAATGAGCAGTTCTTC. Translation gives CASSGRLAGSYNEQFF.

This clone was found once. The chain carries TRBV5-1 and TRBJ2-1; a possible D gene is TRBD1 (5 bases). This CDR3 spans 16 amino acids. V lost 4 bases and J lost 7, with 21 bases in between. Germline V gene sequence: CDR1 SGHRS, CDR2 YFSETQ. CDR3 sequence (DNA): TGCGCCAGCAGCCCCCATCGCCAGGGAAGTGGGAATGAGCAGTTCTTC. Encoded protein: CASSPHRQGSGNEQFF.

V gene TRBV13 combines with J gene TRBJ2-5, with 11 bases lining up with TRBD1. The germline gives CDR1 PRHDT, CDR2 FYEKMQ (reference sequence). Losses at the gene ends were 7 bases for V and 5 bases for J; bases not matched to a gene: 3. CDR3 length: 13 amino acids. Here the CDR3 reads CASTGQGEETQYF. DNA of the CDR3: TGTGCCAGCACGGGACAGGGGGAGGAGACCCAGTACTTC.